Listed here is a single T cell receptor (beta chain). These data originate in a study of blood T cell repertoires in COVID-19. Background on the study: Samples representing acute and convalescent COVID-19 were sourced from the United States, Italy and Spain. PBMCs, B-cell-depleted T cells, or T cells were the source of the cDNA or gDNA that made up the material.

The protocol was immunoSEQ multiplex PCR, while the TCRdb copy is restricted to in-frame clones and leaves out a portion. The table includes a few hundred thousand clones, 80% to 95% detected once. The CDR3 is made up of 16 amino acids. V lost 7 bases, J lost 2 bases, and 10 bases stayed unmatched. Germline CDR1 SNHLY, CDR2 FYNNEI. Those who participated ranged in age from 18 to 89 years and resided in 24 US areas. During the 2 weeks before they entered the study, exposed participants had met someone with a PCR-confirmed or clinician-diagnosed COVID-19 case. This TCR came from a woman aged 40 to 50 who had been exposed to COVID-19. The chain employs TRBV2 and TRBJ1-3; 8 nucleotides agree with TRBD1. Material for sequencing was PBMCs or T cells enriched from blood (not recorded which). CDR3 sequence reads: CASMRMTGVAGNTIYF. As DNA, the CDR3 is TGTGCCAGCATGAGGATGACAGGGGTGGCTGGAAACACCATATATTTT.